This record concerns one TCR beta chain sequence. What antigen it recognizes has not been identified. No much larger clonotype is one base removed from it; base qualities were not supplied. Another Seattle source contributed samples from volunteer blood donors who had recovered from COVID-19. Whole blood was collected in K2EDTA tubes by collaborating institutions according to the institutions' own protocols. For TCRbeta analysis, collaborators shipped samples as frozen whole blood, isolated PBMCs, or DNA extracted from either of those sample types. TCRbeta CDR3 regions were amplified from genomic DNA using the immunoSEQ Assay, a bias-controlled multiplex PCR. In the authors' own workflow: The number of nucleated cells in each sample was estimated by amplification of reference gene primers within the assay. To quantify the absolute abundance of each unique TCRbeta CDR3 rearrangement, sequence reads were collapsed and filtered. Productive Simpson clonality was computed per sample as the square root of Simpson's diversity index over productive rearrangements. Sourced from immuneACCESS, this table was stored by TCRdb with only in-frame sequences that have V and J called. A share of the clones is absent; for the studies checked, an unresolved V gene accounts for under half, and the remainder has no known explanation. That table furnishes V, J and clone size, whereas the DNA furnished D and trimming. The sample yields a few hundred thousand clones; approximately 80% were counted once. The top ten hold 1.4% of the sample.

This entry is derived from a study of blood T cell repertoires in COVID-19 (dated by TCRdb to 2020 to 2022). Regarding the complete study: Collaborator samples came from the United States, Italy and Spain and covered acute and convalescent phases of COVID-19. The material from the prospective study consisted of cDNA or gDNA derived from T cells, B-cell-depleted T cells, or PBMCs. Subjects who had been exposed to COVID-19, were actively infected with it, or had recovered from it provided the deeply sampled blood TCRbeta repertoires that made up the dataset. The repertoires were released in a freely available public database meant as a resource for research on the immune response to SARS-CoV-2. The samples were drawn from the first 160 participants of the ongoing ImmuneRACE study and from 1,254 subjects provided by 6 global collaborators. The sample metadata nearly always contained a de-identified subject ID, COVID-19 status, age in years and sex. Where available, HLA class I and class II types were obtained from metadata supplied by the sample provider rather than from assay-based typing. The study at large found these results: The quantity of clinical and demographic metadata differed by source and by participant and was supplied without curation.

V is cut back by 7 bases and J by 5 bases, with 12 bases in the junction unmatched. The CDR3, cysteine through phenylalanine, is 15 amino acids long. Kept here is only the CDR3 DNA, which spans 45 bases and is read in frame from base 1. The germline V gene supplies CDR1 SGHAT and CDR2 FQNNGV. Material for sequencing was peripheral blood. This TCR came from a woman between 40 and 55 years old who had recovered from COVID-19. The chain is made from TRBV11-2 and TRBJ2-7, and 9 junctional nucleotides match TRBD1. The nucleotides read TGTGCCAGCACCGTCATGGGACAGGGAATCCACGAGCAGTACTTC. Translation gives CASTVMGQGIHEQYF.